The 2 T cell receptor beta chains below all came from one sample that was sequenced in a study of Graves' ophthalmopathy and Graves' hyperthyroidism. The TCR beta CDR3 regions underwent amplification from RNA transcripts. RT-PCR was first run with HTBI primers, then multiplex PCR in a second round. TCRdb processed the multiplex PCR reads anew with MiXCR; each CDR3 protein has one entry. The sample holds a few hundred thousand distinct CDR3 sequences, roughly a sixth seen once. Sequencing was done on a sample of peripheral blood. The receptors stem from an adult woman with stable Graves' hyperthyroidism.

Ten or more counts support this clonotype. The chain uses TRBV10-3 and TRBJ2-7, with no clear D. Germline V CDR1 and CDR2: ENHRY, SYGVKD. The CDR3 totals 13 residues. Trimming stripped 11 bases from V and 3 bases from J, with 17 bases between. The CDR3 region is CASSSGGDYEQYF. CDR3 bases: TGTGCCTCCTCCTCCGGTGGGGACTACGAGCAGTACTTC.

This clonotype was seen repeatedly, ten times or more. The V gene is TRBV29-1, the J gene TRBJ1-1; TRBD1 agrees at 9 bases. Germline CDR1 reads SQVTM; CDR2 reads ANQGSEA. V lost 8 bases to trimming and J lost 3 bases; unmatched junction nucleotides: 7. This CDR3 has 13 residues. The CDR3 spells CSTTGQGHTEAFF. The CDR3 DNA sequence: TGCAGCACAACGGGACAGGGCCACACTGAAGCTTTCTTT.